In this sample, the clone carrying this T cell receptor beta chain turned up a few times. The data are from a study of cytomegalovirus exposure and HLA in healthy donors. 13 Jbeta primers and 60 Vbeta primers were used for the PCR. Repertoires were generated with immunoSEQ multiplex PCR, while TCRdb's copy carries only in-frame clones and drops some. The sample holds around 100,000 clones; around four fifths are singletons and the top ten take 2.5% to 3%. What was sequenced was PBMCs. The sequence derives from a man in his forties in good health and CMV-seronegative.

CDR3 amino acids: CASSERGQGIYEQYF. In DNA, the CDR3 is TGTGCCAGCAGTGAAAGGGGACAGGGGATCTACGAGCAGTACTTC. This chain connects TRBV6-4 to TRBJ2-7; 10 nucleotides agree with TRBD1. Per germline, CDR1 MRHNA and CDR2 SNTAGT. This CDR3 contains 15 residues. J was trimmed by 3 bases and V by 3 bases; bases with no gene match: 5.